The T cell receptor (beta chain) under discussion was sequenced for a study of T-cell memory formation after mild COVID-19. Whole-study results and caveats: Cross-reactive memory seemingly joined, as some responding clones were found in pre-infection memory. Whereas later expanders leaned CD4+, clones contracting day 15 to 85 showed a balanced CD4/CD8 makeup. CD8+ contracting clones occupied EMRA, while CD4+ ones occupied mainly CM and EM.

This clonotype was seen ten or more times. Its antigen is unknown. From germline, CDR1 is LGHNA and CDR2 YSLEER. V dropped 0 bases and J dropped 0; count of bases not matched to a gene: 0. This CDR3 comprises 15 residues. TCRdb called the 5' RACE reads again in MiXCR, with one record for every CDR3 protein. The data contain fewer than 350,000 distinct CDR3 sequences, 8% to 10% of them singletons. The clonotype comes from a man younger than 30 who had mild COVID-19 (a few samples of this study predate the infection). Cell type and time point are not known. The sequenced sample was PBMCs or a T cell subset sorted from them (not recorded which). This chain joins TRBV4-3 and TRBJ2-3; 7 bases match TRBD2. The CDR3 loop reads CASSQDGGSTDTQYF. The CDR3 DNA reads TGCGCCAGCAGCCAAGACGGGGGGAGCACAGATACGCAGTATTTT.